This entry features one T cell receptor (beta chain) sequence. The target antigen is unknown. Stated time point: sample taken at primary tumor resection. This sample was taken from a study of spatial heterogeneity in lung cancer. The study's findings and limits: One measure, the expanded intratumoral alpha and beta TCR count, tracked tumor mutation counts.

Losses at the gene ends were 2 bases for V and 6 bases for J; bases not matched to a gene: 9. The germline V gene has CDR1 MGHRA and CDR2 YSYEKL. This CDR3 is 15 amino acids long. TCRdb processed the 5' RACE reads anew with MiXCR; each CDR3 protein has one entry. The sample lists about 5,000 distinct CDR3 sequences; 7.8% were seen once. The gene calls are TRBV4-1 and TRBJ2-7; TRBD2 aligns across 8 bases. The sequence derives from a female donor with early-stage non-small cell lung cancer. The specimen comprised lung tumor tissue, sampled at surgery. DNA for the CDR3: TGCGCCAGCAGCCAAAGAGGAGCGGGGGTCTCCGAGCAGTACTTC. It is translated as CASSQRGAGVSEQYF.